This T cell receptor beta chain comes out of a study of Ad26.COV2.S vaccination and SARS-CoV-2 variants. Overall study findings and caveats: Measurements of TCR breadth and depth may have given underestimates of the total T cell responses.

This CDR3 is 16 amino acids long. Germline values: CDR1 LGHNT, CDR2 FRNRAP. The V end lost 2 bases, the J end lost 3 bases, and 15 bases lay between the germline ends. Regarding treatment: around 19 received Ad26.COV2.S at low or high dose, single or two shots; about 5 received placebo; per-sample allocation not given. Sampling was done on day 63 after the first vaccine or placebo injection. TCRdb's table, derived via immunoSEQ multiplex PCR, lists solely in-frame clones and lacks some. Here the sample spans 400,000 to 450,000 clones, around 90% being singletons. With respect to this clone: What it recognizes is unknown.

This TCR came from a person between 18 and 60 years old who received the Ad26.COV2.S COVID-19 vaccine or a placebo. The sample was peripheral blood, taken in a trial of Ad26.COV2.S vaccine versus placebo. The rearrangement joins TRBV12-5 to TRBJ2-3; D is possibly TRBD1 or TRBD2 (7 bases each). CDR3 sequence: CASGLNRQGGTDTQYF. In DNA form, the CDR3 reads TGTGCTAGTGGTTTGAATCGGCAGGGGGGGACAGATACGCAGTATTTT.